The rows below give T cell receptor beta chains drawn from one sample of a study of blood T cells in healthy people across ages. TCRdb re-derived calls from the 5' RACE reads in MiXCR, one entry per CDR3 protein. The table includes around 600,000 distinct CDR3 sequences, about 45% detected once. Input material: blood. The receptors originated from a man older than 75 in good health. Both conserved end residues are part of each CDR3. A D gene is named only where the DNA matches it firmly. Size is omitted from some rows. Given values are once, few, many or a class for expanded clones.

d_gene,v_gene,j_gene,abundance,CDR3nt,CDR3aa
NA,TRBV12-3/TRBV12-4,TRBJ2-6,few,TGTGCCAGCAGAAGACACGAGGGGGTTGGGGCCAACGTCCTGACTTTC,CASRRHEGVGANVLTF
NA,TRBV5-5,TRBJ2-5,many,TGTGCCAGCAGCTTGGATCCAAGGGAGACCCAGTACTTC,CASSLDPRETQYF
NA,TRBV28,TRBJ2-1,NA,TGTGCCAGCAGTTTACGGACCCATACATGGAAAAATGAGCAGTTCTTC,CASSLRTHTWKNEQFF
NA,TRBV6-2/TRBV6-3,TRBJ2-7,NA,TGTGCCAGCAGACCACAGCGGTACGAGCAGTACTTC,CASRPQRYEQYF
NA,TRBV15,TRBJ2-3,NA,TGTGCCACCAGCAGAGATCTCGGGACTGACCGGGCTGGCACAGATACGCAGTATTTT,CATSRDLGTDRAGTDTQYF
NA,TRBV6-5,TRBJ2-1,many,TGTGCCAGCAGGTTAAGCTCCTACAATGAGCAGTTCTTC,CASRLSSYNEQFF
NA,TRBV6-2/TRBV6-3,TRBJ2-5,NA,TGTGCTAGTAGTAAGGGAAACTACGGGCAGTACTTC,CASSKGNYGQYF
NA,TRBV9,TRBJ2-7,NA,TGTGCCAGCAGCCCCTCCTCTCCGGGAAACTCTTACGAGCAGTACTTC,CASSPSSPGNSYEQYF
NA,TRBV5-5,TRBJ2-7,NA,TGTGCCAGCAGCTTTCTGGGGTCCGGAGGGTCCGAGCAGTACTTC,CASSFLGSGGSEQYF
NA,TRBV5-1,TRBJ2-5,few,TGCGCCAGCAGCACCAAGGCGACCCAGTACTTC,CASSTKATQYF
TRBD1,TRBV29-1,TRBJ2-3,NA,TGCAGCGAAAGACAGGGAAGCACAGATACGCAGTATTTT,CSERQGSTDTQYF
NA,TRBV18,TRBJ2-5,NA,TGTGCCAGCTCACCAGGCGGATTAGGGACCCAGTACTTC,CASSPGGLGTQYF
TRBD1,TRBV5-8,TRBJ2-7,NA,TGTGCCAGCAGCTCTGACAGGGGTGGTTCGTACGAGCAGTACTTC,CASSSDRGGSYEQYF
NA,TRBV29-1,TRBJ2-7,NA,TGCAGCGTTTTACCGGGACCCGCGCGAAGCGAGCAGTACTTC,CSVLPGPARSEQYF
NA,TRBV3-1,TRBJ2-3,NA,TGTACCAGCGCAGGGTTCGGACACACAGATACGCAGTATTTT,CTSAGFGHTDTQYF
NA,TRBV4-3,TRBJ1-2,NA,TGCGCCAGCAGCCGAGGTGGCAGGGCGCCTAACTATGGCTACACCTTC,CASSRGGRAPNYGYTF
NA,TRBV6-6,TRBJ1-3,NA,TGTGCCACCAAGAGGGACAACTCTGGAAACACCATATATTTT,CATKRDNSGNTIYF
TRBD1,TRBV29-1,TRBJ2-2,NA,TGCAGCACGCGGACAGGGGACACCGGGGAGCTGTTTTTT,CSTRTGDTGELFF
NA,TRBV5-5,TRBJ2-6,many,TGTGCCAGCAGCTTGGGCCAGAGCTCTGGGGCCAACGTCCTGACTTTC,CASSLGQSSGANVLTF
TRBD2,TRBV20-1,TRBJ2-3,NA,TGCAGTGCGCAGGGAGCGGCCGGGACTAGCGGGGGGGCCCCTGGAGATACGCAGTATTTT,CSAQGAAGTSGGAPGDTQYF
TRBD1,TRBV30,TRBJ1-1,NA,TGTGCCTGGACGGACAGGGGTGGGTTAATGGCTTTCTTT,CAWTDRGGLMAFF
NA,TRBV5-1,TRBJ2-7,NA,TGCGCCAGCAGCTTAGGGGGATTCGGCGAGCAGTACTTC,CASSLGGFGEQYF
NA,TRBV29-1,TRBJ2-1,NA,TGCAGCGGCCGGAGGGAGGCGTACAATGAGCAGTTCTTC,CSGRREAYNEQFF
NA,TRBV4-3,TRBJ2-1,NA,TGCGCCAGCAGCGCACCAGGGGCTTCCTCCTACAATGAGCAGTTCTTC,CASSAPGASSYNEQFF
NA,TRBV12-3/TRBV12-4,TRBJ1-2,NA,TGTGCCAGCAGTTTAGGAGTATATGAGGACGGTTACACCTTC,CASSLGVYEDGYTF
TRBD2,TRBV2,TRBJ2-1,NA,TGTGCCAGCAGGATTAGCGGGGGACAGAACAATGAGCAGTTCTTC,CASRISGGQNNEQFF
NA,TRBV10-2,TRBJ2-7,NA,TGCGCCAGCAGTGTCCCCGGGACACGTACGGGCGAGCAGTACTTC,CASSVPGTRTGEQYF
NA,TRBV7-6,TRBJ2-7,NA,TGTGCCAGCAGCTTAAGCCCCGCATCTCCCCGAGGGCAGTACTTC,CASSLSPASPRGQYF
NA,TRBV2,TRBJ2-1,few,TGTGCCAGCAGGGGCGGCGTTACCTACAATGAGCAGTTCTTC,CASRGGVTYNEQFF
NA,TRBV7-2,TRBJ2-5,NA,TGTGCCAGCAGCTTATCCTCAGGTTTCGGAGAGACCCAGTACTTC,CASSLSSGFGETQYF
NA,TRBV12-3/TRBV12-4,TRBJ1-4,once,TGTGCCAGCAGTTTCTCGGACAGAGAAAAACTGTTTTTT,CASSFSDREKLFF
NA,TRBV20-1,TRBJ2-3,NA,TGCAGTGCTGAAGGGGGAAACACAGATACGCAGTATTTT,CSAEGGNTDTQYF
TRBD2,TRBV29-1,TRBJ2-1,NA,TGCAGCGTGGGGCTAGCGGGAGGGATATCCTACAATGAGCAGTTCTTC,CSVGLAGGISYNEQFF
NA,TRBV5-5,TRBJ2-3,few,TGTGCCAGCAGCTTGTGGGAGTCCGTGGCAGATACGCAGTATTTT,CASSLWESVADTQYF
TRBD2,TRBV6-5,TRBJ2-7,NA,TGTGCCAGCAGTACGGGACTAGCGGGAGGTGGGCAGTACTTC,CASSTGLAGGGQYF
NA,TRBV5-6,TRBJ2-7,NA,TGTGCCAGCAGCCTGAGGGGGAACTACGAGCAGTACTTC,CASSLRGNYEQYF
TRBD2,TRBV7-2,TRBJ2-1,NA,TGTGCCAGCAGCTCATGGAGCGGGGGGGCAAATGAGCAGTTCTTC,CASSSWSGGANEQFF
NA,TRBV7-2,TRBJ2-1,few,TGTGCCAGCAGCCCTCCTCCTGGAGGCGGGGCAGAGCAGTTCTTC,CASSPPPGGGAEQFF
TRBD1,TRBV2,TRBJ2-1,few,TGTGCCAGCAGTGGTCCCGGGACAGAACCGTTCTTC,CASSGPGTEPFF
NA,TRBV20-1,TRBJ2-7,NA,TGCAGTGCTTCTACTAGTTACTCCTACGAGCAGTACTTC,CSASTSYSYEQYF
NA,TRBV18,TRBJ1-2,NA,TGTGCCAGCTCACCCGGTGTCAGAAACTATGGCTACACCTTC,CASSPGVRNYGYTF
NA,TRBV18,TRBJ2-1,NA,TGTGCCAGCTCACCACTGGCCGGGCCCTACAATGAGCAGTTCTTC,CASSPLAGPYNEQFF
NA,TRBV7-9,TRBJ2-3,NA,TGTGCCAGCAGCTCGGGACTTATTTCGGATACGCAGTATTTT,CASSSGLISDTQYF
NA,TRBV4-3,TRBJ1-2,NA,TGCGCCAGCAGCCAAGATGTACTACTGACCTATGGCTACACCTTC,CASSQDVLLTYGYTF
NA,TRBV5-1,TRBJ1-6,NA,TGCGCCAGCAGCTTGGCCTGGCAGGGGTATTCACCCCTCCACTTT,CASSLAWQGYSPLHF
NA,TRBV3-1,TRBJ2-7,few,TGTGCCAGCAGCCAACGTGGGCGGGGTGACGAGCAGTACTTC,CASSQRGRGDEQYF
TRBD1,TRBV7-2,TRBJ2-7,NA,TGTGCCAGCAGCTCAGACAGGGTGAAATACGAGCAGTACTTC,CASSSDRVKYEQYF
TRBD2,TRBV5-1,TRBJ2-5,once,TGCGCCAGCAGCTCGGGGGGAGGGATCAATGAGCAGTACTTC,CASSSGGGINEQYF
TRBD1,TRBV7-2,TRBJ2-5,NA,TGTGCCAGCAGCTTATTACAGGGGCAAGAGACCCAGTACTTC,CASSLLQGQETQYF
NA,TRBV20-1,TRBJ1-5,few,TGCAGTGCTCGCGTCCCCGGTATGGGCAATCAGCCCCAGCATTTT,CSARVPGMGNQPQHF
NA,TRBV11-2,TRBJ2-2,NA,TGTGCCAGCAGCCCAGGGAGGGGGGCCGGGGAGCTGTTTTTT,CASSPGRGAGELFF
NA,TRBV6-1,TRBJ1-4,NA,TGTGCCAGCAGTGGGGGCAGCCTTGCAACTAATGAAAAACTGTTTTTT,CASSGGSLATNEKLFF